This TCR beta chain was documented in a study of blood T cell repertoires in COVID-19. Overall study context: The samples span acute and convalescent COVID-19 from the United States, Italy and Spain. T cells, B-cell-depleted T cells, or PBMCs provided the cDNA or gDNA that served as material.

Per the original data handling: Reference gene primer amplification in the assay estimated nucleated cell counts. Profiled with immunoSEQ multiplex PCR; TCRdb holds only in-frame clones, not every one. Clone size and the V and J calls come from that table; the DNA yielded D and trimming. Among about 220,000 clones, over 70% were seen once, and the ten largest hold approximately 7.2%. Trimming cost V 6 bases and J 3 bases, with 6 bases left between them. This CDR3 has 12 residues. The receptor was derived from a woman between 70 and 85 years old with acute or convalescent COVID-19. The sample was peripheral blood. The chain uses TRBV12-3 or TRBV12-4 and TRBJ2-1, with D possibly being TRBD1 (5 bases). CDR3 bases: TGTGCCAGCAGGGACAACTACAATGAGCAGTTCTTC. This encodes CASRDNYNEQFF.